This TCR beta chain was recovered during a study of blood T cell repertoires in COVID-19 (dated by TCRdb to between 2020 and 2021). For the wider study: Samples from collaborators originated in the United States, Italy and Spain and spanned both the acute and convalescent phases of COVID-19. The prospective study material was composed of cDNA or gDNA derived from T cells, B-cell-depleted T cells, or PBMCs. Subjects who had been exposed to COVID-19, were actively infected with it, or had recovered from it provided the deeply sampled blood TCRbeta repertoires that made up the dataset. The repertoires were released in a freely available public database meant as a resource for research on the immune response to SARS-CoV-2. The samples were drawn from the first 160 participants of the ongoing ImmuneRACE study and from more than 1,000 subjects provided by 6 global collaborators. The sample metadata nearly always contained a de-identified subject ID, COVID-19 status, age in years and sex. HLA class I and class II types, where available, came from metadata supplied by the sample provider rather than from assay-based typing.

General findings and caveats noted by the study authors: Clinical and demographic metadata were provided uncurated, with the amount varying by source and participant.

A word on this clone: Its antigen specificity is not known. Base-call qualities are not available, and no considerably larger clone is one nucleotide away.

TCRbeta CDR3 regions were amplified from genomic DNA using the immunoSEQ Assay, a bias-controlled multiplex PCR. Per the source publication's procedure: Nucleated cell counts per sample were estimated from amplification of reference gene primers within the assay. To quantify the absolute abundance of each unique TCRbeta CDR3 rearrangement, sequence reads were collapsed and filtered. For each sample, productive Simpson clonality was calculated by taking the square root of Simpson's diversity index across productive rearrangements. TCRdb holds this immuneACCESS table with in-frame rearrangements only. Some clones are missing; in checked studies, unresolved V genes explain under half, and the rest has no known cause. V and J calls and clone size are as listed in that table; D and trimming were resolved from the DNA. A total of some 280,000 clones appear in this sample, about 82% of them only once. Over 3.5% of the sample goes to the ten largest clones.

Whole blood was collected in K2EDTA tubes by collaborating institutions according to the institutions' own protocols. For TCRbeta analysis, collaborator samples were shipped as frozen whole blood, as isolated PBMCs, or as DNA extracted from either sample type. Per the germline V gene (reference sequence), MNHEY is the CDR1 and SMNVEV is the CDR2. From the cysteine through the phenylalanine, the CDR3 covers 16 amino acids. CDR3 DNA is the only sequence kept; it has 48 bases, read in frame from the first base. The germline V end is reduced by 5 bases and the J end by 4 bases; junction bases left unmatched: 9.

The TCR was taken from a woman aged 50 to 60 with active or convalescent COVID-19. The rearranged segments are TRBV27 and TRBJ2-2, with TRBD2 matching 8 junction bases. Source material: peripheral blood. The sequenced DNA is TGTGCCAGCAGTCCTGGGACTAGGAGAATCACCGGGGAGCTGTTTTTT. Translated, it gives CASSPGTRRITGELFF.